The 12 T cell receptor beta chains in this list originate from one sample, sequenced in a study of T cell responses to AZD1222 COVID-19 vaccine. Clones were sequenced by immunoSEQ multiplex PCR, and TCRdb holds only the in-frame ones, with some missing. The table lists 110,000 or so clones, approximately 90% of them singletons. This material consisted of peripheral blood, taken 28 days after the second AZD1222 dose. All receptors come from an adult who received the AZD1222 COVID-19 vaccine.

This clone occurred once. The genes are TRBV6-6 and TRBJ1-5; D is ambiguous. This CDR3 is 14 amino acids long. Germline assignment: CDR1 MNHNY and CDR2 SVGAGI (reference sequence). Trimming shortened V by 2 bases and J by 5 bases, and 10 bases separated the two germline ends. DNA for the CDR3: TGTGCCAGCAGTTACGGATGGGGATATCAGCCCCAGCATTTT. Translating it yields CASSYGWGYQPQHF.

This chain's CDR3 is CASSRRTGELFF. CDR3 DNA: TGTGCCAGCAGCCGACGTACCGGGGAGCTGTTTTTT. This chain links TRBV7-3 with TRBJ2-2; D is uncertain. CDR3 length equals 12 residues. Trimming removed 5 bases from V and 5 bases from J, with 6 bases in between. CDR1 and CDR2 from the germline V gene are SGHTA and FQGTGA. Full variable domain (outside the CDR3, taken from reference TRBV7-3 and TRBJ2-2): GAGVSQTPSNKVTEKGKYVELRCDPISGHTALYWYRQSLGQGPEFLIYFQGTGAADDSGLPNDRFFAVRPEGSVSTLKIQRTERGDSAVYLCASSRRTGELFFGEGSRLTVL.

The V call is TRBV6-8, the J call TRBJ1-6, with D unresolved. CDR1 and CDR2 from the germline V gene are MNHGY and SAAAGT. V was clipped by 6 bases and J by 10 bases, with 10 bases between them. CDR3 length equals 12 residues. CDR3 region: CASRPERSPLHF. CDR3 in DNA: TGTGCCAGCAGACCAGAACGGTCACCCCTCCACTTT.

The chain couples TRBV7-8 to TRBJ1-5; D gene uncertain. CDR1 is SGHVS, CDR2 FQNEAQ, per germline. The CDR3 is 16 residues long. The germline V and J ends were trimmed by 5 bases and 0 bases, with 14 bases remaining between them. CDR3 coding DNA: TGTGCCAGCAGCCCCCGGCAAGATAATAGCAATCAGCCCCAGCATTTT. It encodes CASSPRQDNSNQPQHF.

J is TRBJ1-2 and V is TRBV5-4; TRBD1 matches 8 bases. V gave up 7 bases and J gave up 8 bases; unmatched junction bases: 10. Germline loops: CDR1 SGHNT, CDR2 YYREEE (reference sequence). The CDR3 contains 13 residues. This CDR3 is CASVSDRGWGYTF. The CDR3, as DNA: TGTGCCAGCGTATCCGACAGGGGTTGGGGCTACACCTTC.

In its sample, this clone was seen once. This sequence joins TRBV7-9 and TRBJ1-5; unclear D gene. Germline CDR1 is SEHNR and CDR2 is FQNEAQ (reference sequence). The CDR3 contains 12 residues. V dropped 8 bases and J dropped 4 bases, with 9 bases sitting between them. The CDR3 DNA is TGTGCCAGCGGTTGGCCGAATCAGCCCCAGCATTTT. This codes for CASGWPNQPQHF. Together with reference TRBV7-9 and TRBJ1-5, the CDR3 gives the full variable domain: DTGVSQNPRHKITKRGQNVTFRCDPISEHNRLYWYRQTLGQGPEFLTYFQNEAQLEKSRLLSDRFSAERPKGSFSTLEIQRTEQGDSAMYLCASGWPNQPQHFGDGTRLSIL.

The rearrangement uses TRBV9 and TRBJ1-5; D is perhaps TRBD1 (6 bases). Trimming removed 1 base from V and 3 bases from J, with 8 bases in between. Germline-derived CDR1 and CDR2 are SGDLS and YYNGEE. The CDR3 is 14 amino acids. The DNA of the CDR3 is TGTGCCAGCAGCGTATCAGGGGACAATCAGCCCCAGCATTTT. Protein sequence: CASSVSGDNQPQHF. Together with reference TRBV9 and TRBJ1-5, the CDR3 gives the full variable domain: DSGVTQTPKHLITATGQRVTLRCSPRSGDLSVYWYQQSLDQGLQFLIQYYNGEERAKGNILERFSAQQFPDLHSELNLSSLELGDSALYFCASSVSGDNQPQHFGDGTRLSIL.

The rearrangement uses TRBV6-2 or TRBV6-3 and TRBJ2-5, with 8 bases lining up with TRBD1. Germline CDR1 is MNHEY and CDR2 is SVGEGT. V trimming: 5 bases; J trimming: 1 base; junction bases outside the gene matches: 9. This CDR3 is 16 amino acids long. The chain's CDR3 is CASSKGTDRGQETQYF. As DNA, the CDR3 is TGTGCCAGCAGTAAGGGAACAGACAGGGGCCAAGAGACCCAGTACTTC.

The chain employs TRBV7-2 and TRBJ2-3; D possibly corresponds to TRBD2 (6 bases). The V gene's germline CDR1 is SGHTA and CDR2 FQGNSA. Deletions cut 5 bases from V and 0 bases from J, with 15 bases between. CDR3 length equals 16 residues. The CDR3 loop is CASSPRAGLSTDTQYF. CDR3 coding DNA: TGTGCCAGCAGCCCTAGGGCGGGGCTAAGCACAGATACGCAGTATTTT.

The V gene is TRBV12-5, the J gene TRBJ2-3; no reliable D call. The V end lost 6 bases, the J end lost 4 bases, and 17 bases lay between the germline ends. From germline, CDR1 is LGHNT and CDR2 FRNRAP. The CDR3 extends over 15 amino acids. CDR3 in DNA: TGTGCTAGTGGCCACGCGACACGTGGGTCAGATACGCAGTATTTT. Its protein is CASGHATRGSDTQYF.

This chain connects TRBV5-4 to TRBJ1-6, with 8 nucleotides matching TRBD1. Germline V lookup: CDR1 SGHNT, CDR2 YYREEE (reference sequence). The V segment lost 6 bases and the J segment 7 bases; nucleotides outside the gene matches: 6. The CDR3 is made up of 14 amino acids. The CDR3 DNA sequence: TGTGCCAGCACCCTGGACAGGGCCAATTCACCCCTCCACTTT. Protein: CASTLDRANSPLHF.

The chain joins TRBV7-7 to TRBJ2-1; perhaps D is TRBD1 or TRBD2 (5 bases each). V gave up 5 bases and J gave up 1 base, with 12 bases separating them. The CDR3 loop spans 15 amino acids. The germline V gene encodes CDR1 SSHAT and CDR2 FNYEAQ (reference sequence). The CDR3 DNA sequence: TGTGCCAGCAGCCTCTTGGGGACGTCCTACAATGAGCAGTTCTTC. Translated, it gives CASSLLGTSYNEQFF.